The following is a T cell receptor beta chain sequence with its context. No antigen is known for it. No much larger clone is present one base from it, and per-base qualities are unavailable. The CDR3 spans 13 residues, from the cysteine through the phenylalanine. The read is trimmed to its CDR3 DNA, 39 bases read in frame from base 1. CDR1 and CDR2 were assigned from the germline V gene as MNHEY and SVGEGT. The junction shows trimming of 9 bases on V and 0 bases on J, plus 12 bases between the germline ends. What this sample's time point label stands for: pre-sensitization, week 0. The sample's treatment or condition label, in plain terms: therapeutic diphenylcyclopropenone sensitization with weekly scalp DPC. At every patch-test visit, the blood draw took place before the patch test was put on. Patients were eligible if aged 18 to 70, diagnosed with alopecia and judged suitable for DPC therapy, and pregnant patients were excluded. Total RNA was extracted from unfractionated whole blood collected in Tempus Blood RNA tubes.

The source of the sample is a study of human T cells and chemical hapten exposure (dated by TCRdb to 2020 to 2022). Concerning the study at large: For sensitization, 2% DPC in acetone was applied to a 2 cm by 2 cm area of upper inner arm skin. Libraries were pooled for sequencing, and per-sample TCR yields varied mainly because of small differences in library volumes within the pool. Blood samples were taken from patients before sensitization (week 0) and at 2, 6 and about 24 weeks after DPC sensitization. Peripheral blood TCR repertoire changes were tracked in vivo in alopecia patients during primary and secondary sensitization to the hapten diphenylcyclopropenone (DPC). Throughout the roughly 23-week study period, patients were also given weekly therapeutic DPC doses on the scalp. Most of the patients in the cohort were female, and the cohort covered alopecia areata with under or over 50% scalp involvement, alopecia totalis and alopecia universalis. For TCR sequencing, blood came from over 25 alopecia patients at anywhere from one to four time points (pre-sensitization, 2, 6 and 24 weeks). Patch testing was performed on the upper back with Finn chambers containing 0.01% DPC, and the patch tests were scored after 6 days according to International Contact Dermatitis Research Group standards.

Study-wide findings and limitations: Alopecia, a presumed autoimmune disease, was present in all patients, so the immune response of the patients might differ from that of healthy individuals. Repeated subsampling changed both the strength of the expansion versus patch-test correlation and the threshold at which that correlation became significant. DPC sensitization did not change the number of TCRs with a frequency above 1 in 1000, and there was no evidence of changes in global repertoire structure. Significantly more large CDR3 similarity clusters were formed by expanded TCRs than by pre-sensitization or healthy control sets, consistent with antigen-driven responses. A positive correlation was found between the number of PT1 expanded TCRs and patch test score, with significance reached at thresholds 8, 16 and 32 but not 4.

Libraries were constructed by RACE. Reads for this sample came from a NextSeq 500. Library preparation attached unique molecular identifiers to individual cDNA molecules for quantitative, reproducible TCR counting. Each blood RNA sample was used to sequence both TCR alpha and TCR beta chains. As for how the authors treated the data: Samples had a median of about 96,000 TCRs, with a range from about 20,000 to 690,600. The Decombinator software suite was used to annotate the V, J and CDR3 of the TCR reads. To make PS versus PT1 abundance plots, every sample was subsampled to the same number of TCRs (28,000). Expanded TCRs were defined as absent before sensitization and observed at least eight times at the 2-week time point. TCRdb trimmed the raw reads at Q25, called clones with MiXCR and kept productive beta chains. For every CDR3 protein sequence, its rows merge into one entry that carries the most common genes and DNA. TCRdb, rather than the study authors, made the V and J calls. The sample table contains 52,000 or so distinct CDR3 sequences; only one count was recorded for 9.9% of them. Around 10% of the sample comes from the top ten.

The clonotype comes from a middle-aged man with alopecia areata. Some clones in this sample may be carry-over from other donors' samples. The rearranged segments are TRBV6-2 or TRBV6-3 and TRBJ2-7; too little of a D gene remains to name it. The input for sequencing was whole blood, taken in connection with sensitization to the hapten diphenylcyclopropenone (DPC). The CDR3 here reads CASNFDPSYEQYF. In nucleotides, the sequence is TGTGCCAGTAACTTCGACCCCTCCTACGAGCAGTACTTC.